This TCR beta chain comes out of a study of Ad26.COV2.S vaccination and SARS-CoV-2 variants. Only one count was recorded for this clone. Sample treatment: around 19 received Ad26.COV2.S at low or high dose, single or two shots; roughly five received placebo; per-sample allocation not given. Day 63 following the first vaccine or placebo injection was when the samples were taken. Clones were sequenced by immunoSEQ multiplex PCR, and TCRdb holds only the in-frame ones, with some missing. Seen here are fewer than 500,000 clones, 85% to 90% observed once, and the top ten hold about 2.7%. The ends were cut back, 5 bases at V and 3 bases at J, with 13 bases in the middle. CDR3 length: 14 amino acids. Germline CDR1 is SGHVS and CDR2 is FNYEAQ.

The chain recombines TRBV7-6 with TRBJ1-2, with D tentatively TRBD1 (5 bases). The sample here was peripheral blood, taken in a trial of Ad26.COV2.S vaccine versus placebo. The clonotype was recovered from a person between 18 and 59 years old who received the Ad26.COV2.S COVID-19 vaccine or a placebo. The CDR3: CASSPDRLDYGYTF. The CDR3 nucleotides are TGTGCCAGCAGCCCCGACAGATTGGACTATGGCTACACCTTC.